A selection of T cell receptor beta chains follows, all from one sample in a study of shared clonotypes between healthy human individuals. Sequencing was performed with immunoSEQ multiplex PCR; in TCRdb, only in-frame clones are kept and a portion is missing. The data hold 2 million to 3 million clones, with over 85% observed a single time. The sample was naive CD4+ T cells from PBMCs. The receptor source for this set is a man aged 18 to 30 in good health. Some clones in this sample may be carry-over from other donors' samples. The CDR3 runs from the conserved cysteine through the conserved F or W. D genes are given only for firm matches. Clone size is given for some rows only: seen once, a few or many times, or a class if the clone is expanded.

>TRBD1|TRBV7-2|.|TRBJ1-2
TGTGCCAGCAGCCCGGGGACAGGGGGCATCTATGGCTACACCTTC
CASSPGTGGIYGYTF
>.|TRBV7-3|.|TRBJ2-2
TGTGCCAGCAGCCCCCGAGGGGAGCTGTTTTTT
CASSPRGELFF
>TRBD1|TRBV28|.|TRBJ2-5
TGTGCCAGCAGTCTAGGGACAGGCGTCGAGACCCAGTACTTC
CASSLGTGVETQYF
>TRBD2|TRBV18|.|TRBJ2-1
TGTGCCAGCTCATCCTCGGGGGGAGGGCCCCATCGCAATGAGCAGTTCTTC
CASSSSGGGPHRNEQFF
>.|TRBV28|.|TRBJ2-3
TGTGCCAGCAGTTTACGGCGACTACGCACAGATACGCAGTATTTT
CASSLRRLRTDTQYF
>.|TRBV25-1|.|TRBJ2-2
TGTGCCAGCAGTGAGTGGGGTGTGAACACCGGGGAGCTGTTTTTT
CASSEWGVNTGELFF
>TRBD1|TRBV5-1|.|TRBJ1-6
TGCGCCAGCAGCGGAGACAGGGTCAATTCACCCCTCCACTTT
CASSGDRVNSPLHF
>.|TRBV28|.|TRBJ2-5
TGTGCCAGCTTCGGGGGAGAGACCCAGTACTTC
CASFGGETQYF
>.|TRBV28|.|TRBJ1-1
TGTGCCAGCGGGGGGGAGAACACTGAAGCTTTCTTT
CASGGENTEAFF
>.|TRBV4-1|.|TRBJ2-3
TGCGCCAGCAGCCACACGACAGATACGCAGTATTTT
CASSHTTDTQYF
>.|TRBV28|.|TRBJ1-1
TGTGCCAGCAGTTTGCGGGGGCAGGGGACTGAAGCTTTCTTT
CASSLRGQGTEAFF
>.|TRBV6-5|.|TRBJ1-2
TGTGCCAGCAGCCCGCGTTGGGGGGCCTATGGCTACACCTTC
CASSPRWGAYGYTF
>TRBD2|TRBV5-1|once|TRBJ2-7
TGCGCCAGCAGCTTGACGGGACTAGCGGACTCCTACGAGCAGTACTTC
CASSLTGLADSYEQYF
>.|TRBV18|.|TRBJ1-2
TGTGCCAGCTCACCCCCCGTTATCTATGGCTACACCTTC
CASSPPVIYGYTF
>.|TRBV19|.|TRBJ2-2
TGTGCCAGTAGTATCGTGTCAGCCGGGGAGCTGTTTTTT
CASSIVSAGELFF
>.|TRBV28|.|TRBJ2-7
TGTGCCAGCAGGCCCGGAGGGGCAGGGGGATACGAGCAGTACTTC
CASRPGGAGGYEQYF
>.|TRBV27|few|TRBJ2-2
TGTGCCAGCAGTTTCAGACTATACACCGGGGAGCTGTTTTTT
CASSFRLYTGELFF
>TRBD1|TRBV28|.|TRBJ1-5
TGTGCCAGCACCCCGACAGGGAGAGAGAATCAGCCCCAGCATTTT
CASTPTGRENQPQHF
>.|TRBV10-3|.|TRBJ2-2
TGTGCCATCAGTGAGTCTAGGGGACTGGTAGACACCGGGGAGCTGTTTTTT
CAISESRGLVDTGELFF
>TRBD1|TRBV6-6|.|TRBJ2-5
TGTGCCAGCAGCCCGACAGGGGCGACCCAGTACTTC
CASSPTGATQYF
>TRBD1|TRBV5-4|.|TRBJ2-1
TGTGCCAGCAGCCCTGTGGGACAGAGTGAGCAGTTCTTC
CASSPVGQSEQFF
>TRBD1|TRBV25-1|.|TRBJ2-1
TGTGCCAGCAGTGCCCTACCGGGACAGGTATACAATGAGCAGTTCTTC
CASSALPGQVYNEQFF
>TRBD1|TRBV19|.|TRBJ2-5
TGTGCCAGTAGTATAGGGGACAGGGGAGAGACCCAGTACTTC
CASSIGDRGETQYF
>TRBD2|TRBV27|.|TRBJ2-7
TGTGCCAGCAGTCCCAGAGCGGGAGGGCCGGGGGAGCAGTACTTC
CASSPRAGGPGEQYF
>.|TRBV4-1|.|TRBJ1-1
TGCGCCAGCAGCCAAGACTATAGGAAAGCTTTCTTT
CASSQDYRKAFF
>TRBD1|TRBV4-1|.|TRBJ1-5
TGCGCCAGCAGCCCTGGACAGGTTAATCAGCCCCAGCATTTT
CASSPGQVNQPQHF
>TRBD2|TRBV4-2|.|TRBJ2-3
TGTGCCAGCAGCCAAGAAGGCGGAGCGGGAGGGACAGATACGCAGTATTTT
CASSQEGGAGGTDTQYF
>TRBD2|TRBV6-5|.|TRBJ2-3
TGTGCCAGCAGTTCCCCGAGCGGGAGTAATACGCAGTATTTT
CASSSPSGSNTQYF
>.|TRBV28|once|TRBJ1-5
TGTGCCAGCAAGTATGGGGGGGCCCAGGATAGCAATCAGCCCCAGCATTTT
CASKYGGAQDSNQPQHF
>.|TRBV7-8|.|TRBJ2-3
TGTGCCAGCAGTACGGGGGATACGCAGTATTTT
CASSTGDTQYF
>TRBD1|TRBV2|.|TRBJ2-7
TGTGCCAGCAGGCCGGGACAGGGTATCTACGAGCAGTACTTC
CASRPGQGIYEQYF
>TRBD1|TRBV7-9|.|TRBJ2-3
TGTGCCAGCAGCAAAGGGGACAGGGGCCCAGATACGCAGTATTTT
CASSKGDRGPDTQYF